What follows are 29 T cell receptor beta chains derived from one specimen sequenced in a study of blood T cell repertoires in COVID-19. Method: immunoSEQ multiplex PCR; TCRdb's copy keeps in-frame clones and lacks some. Of 250,000 to 350,000 clones in the sample, roughly 90% were seen once. Material for sequencing was PBMCs or T cells enriched from blood (not recorded which). The receptor source for this set is a woman in her 30s who had recovered from COVID-19.

This chain uses TRBV30 with TRBJ1-2; D may be TRBD1 (5 bases). This CDR3 region has 15 residues. Trimming took off 3 bases at V and 0 bases at J, with 14 bases between the two ends. Germline loops: CDR1 GTSNPN, CDR2 SVGIG (reference sequence). CDR3 in DNA: TGTGCCTGGAGAAACCGGGACTTCACTAACTATGGCTACACCTTC. It codes for CAWRNRDFTNYGYTF.

About this clone itself: Within the sample, other DNA sequences also encode this same CDR3. This sequence joins TRBV9 and TRBJ2-5, with no clear D. Trimming shortened V by 0 bases and J by 2 bases, and 8 bases separated the two germline ends. This CDR3 is built from 14 residues. Per germline, CDR1 SGDLS and CDR2 YYNGEE. CDR3 sequence (DNA): TGTGCCAGCAGCGTAGGCGGCCCTCAAGAGACCCAGTACTTC. Translation gives CASSVGGPQETQYF. Looking up the rest from reference TRBV9 and TRBJ2-5 gives the full variable domain: DSGVTQTPKHLITATGQRVTLRCSPRSGDLSVYWYQQSLDQGLQFLIQYYNGEERAKGNILERFSAQQFPDLHSELNLSSLELGDSALYFCASSVGGPQETQYFGPGTRLLVL.

The chain joins TRBV7-9 to TRBJ1-3; D is possibly TRBD1 (6 bases). The CDR3 consists of 15 residues. Deletions cut 4 bases from V and 0 bases from J, with 10 bases between. Germline V gives CDR1 SEHNR, CDR2 FQNEAQ (reference sequence). The CDR3 nucleotides read TGTGCCAGCAGCTGGGACACCCGCTCTGGAAACACCATATATTTT. Translated: CASSWDTRSGNTIYF.

The chain carries TRBV7-8 and TRBJ1-2, with a possible D match to TRBD1 (6 bases). The V end was cut by 5 bases, the J end by 5 bases, with 15 bases between. Germline CDR1 SGHVS, CDR2 FQNEAQ. This CDR3 is built from 14 residues. The CDR3 sequence: CASSRSQGSYGYTF. CDR3 sequence (DNA): TGTGCCAGCAGCCGATCTCAGGGGTCGTATGGCTACACCTTC. Full variable domain (outside the CDR3, taken from reference TRBV7-8 and TRBJ1-2): GAGVSQSPRYKVAKRGQDVALRCDPISGHVSLFWYQQALGQGPEFLTYFQNEAQLDKSGLPSDRFFAERPEGSVSTLKIQRTQQEDSAVYLCASSRSQGSYGYTFGSGTRLTVV.

This rearrangement joins TRBV28 to TRBJ1-5; 10 positions match TRBD1. V trimming: 3 bases; J trimming: 7 bases; junction bases outside the gene matches: 6. This CDR3 region has 15 residues. Germline CDR1 and CDR2: MDHEN and SYDVKM. CDR3: CASSFRGQGNQPQHF. In DNA, the CDR3 is TGTGCCAGCAGTTTCCGGGGACAGGGGAACCAGCCCCAGCATTTT.

CDR3 loop: CASSYPGRSYEQYF. DNA for the CDR3: TGTGCCAGCAGTTATCCGGGAAGGTCCTACGAGCAGTACTTC. The V call is TRBV6-6, the J call TRBJ2-7; possible D gene TRBD2, 5 bases. V lost 3 bases and J lost 1, with 10 bases in between. Germline V gene sequence: CDR1 MNHNY, CDR2 SVGAGI (reference sequence). This CDR3 contains 14 residues.

The chain combines TRBV9 with TRBJ1-4; 10 nucleotides align to TRBD1. Germline loops: CDR1 SGDLS, CDR2 YYNGEE. The CDR3 contains 16 residues. The junction had 10 bases not matched to a gene; V was cut back by 3 bases and J by 8 bases. CDR3 in amino acids: CASSANPGQGNEKLFF. CDR3 DNA sequence: TGTGCCAGCAGCGCGAACCCGGGACAGGGGAACGAAAAACTGTTTTTT. The full variable domain, its missing parts supplied by reference TRBV9 and TRBJ1-4, is DSGVTQTPKHLITATGQRVTLRCSPRSGDLSVYWYQQSLDQGLQFLIQYYNGEERAKGNILERFSAQQFPDLHSELNLSSLELGDSALYFCASSANPGQGNEKLFFGSGTQLSVL.

The V gene is TRBV9, the J gene TRBJ2-1; D gene ambiguous. CDR3 length: 13 amino acids. V was clipped by 0 bases and J by 8 bases, with 9 bases between them. Germline CDR1 SGDLS, CDR2 YYNGEE. The CDR3 loop reads CASSVGSSYEQFF. CDR3 in DNA: TGTGCCAGCAGCGTAGGGAGTTCGTATGAGCAGTTCTTC.

This clone was seen a handful of times. The chain recombines TRBV10-3 with TRBJ1-3; 7 positions agree with TRBD1. The germline CDR1 and CDR2 sequences are ENHRY and SYGVKD. V trimming: 0 bases; J trimming: 4 bases; junction bases outside the gene matches: 12. This CDR3 region has 18 residues. CDR3 sequence reads: CAISESGASTGVGNTIYF. The CDR3 DNA sequence: TGTGCCATCAGTGAGTCTGGGGCAAGCACAGGGGTCGGAAACACCATATATTTT.

V gene TRBV7-2 combines with J gene TRBJ1-1, with TRBD1 matching 11 bases. V lost 5 bases, J lost 3 bases, and 8 bases stayed unmatched. The CDR3 extends over 16 amino acids. CDR1 is SGHTA, CDR2 FQGNSA, per germline. In nucleotides, the CDR3 is TGTGCCAGCAGCACCGGGAGGACAGGGGGCCACACTGAAGCTTTCTTT. It specifies CASSTGRTGGHTEAFF.

This chain joins TRBV5-4 and TRBJ1-4, with D possibly matching TRBD1 (5 bases). V was pared by 3 bases and J by 4 bases, with 16 bases between. CDR1 is SGHNT and CDR2 is YYREEE in the germline V gene (reference sequence). The CDR3 is 16 amino acids. The CDR3 loop is CASSSLTGLGNEKLFF. The CDR3 bases are TGTGCCAGCAGCTCTCTCACGGGACTCGGTAATGAAAAACTGTTTTTT.

The table lists this clone with a count of one. V usage is TRBV19 and J usage is TRBJ2-2; the D is unclear. V lost 3 bases to trimming and J lost 6 bases, with 11 bases between them. The CDR3 runs to 14 residues. Germline CDR1 is LNHDA and CDR2 is SQIVND (reference sequence). The CDR3 reads CASSMGRFAGELFF. The CDR3 DNA reads TGTGCCAGTAGTATGGGCAGGTTTGCCGGGGAGCTGTTTTTT. The variable domain in full, completed from reference TRBV19 and TRBJ2-2, reads DGGITQSPKYLFRKEGQNVTLSCEQNLNHDAMYWYRQDPGQGLRLIYYSQIVNDFQKGDIAEGYSVSREKKESFPLTVTSAQKNPTAFYLCASSMGRFAGELFFGEGSRLTVL.

The chain uses TRBV5-1 and TRBJ1-3, with 7 positions matching TRBD1. After removal of 0 bases from V and 4 bases from J, the junction contained 7 bases not matched to a gene. Per germline, CDR1 SGHRS and CDR2 YFSETQ. CDR3 size: 16 residues. The CDR3 reads CASSLAHPGQGNTIYF. The CDR3 region has the DNA TGCGCCAGCAGCTTGGCCCACCCGGGACAGGGAAACACCATATATTTT.

For the CDR3, the DNA is TGCGCCAGCAGCGGGACAGGGGTAACTGGGGCCAACGTCCTGACTTTC. It codes for CASSGTGVTGANVLTF. V gene TRBV10-2 combines with J gene TRBJ2-6, with 10 bases that match TRBD1. This CDR3 spans 16 amino acids. Losses at the gene ends were 6 bases for V and 2 bases for J; bases not matched to a gene: 4. Germline V gene sequence: CDR1 WSHSY, CDR2 SAAADI.

This rearrangement joins TRBV4-3 to TRBJ2-1; 10 nucleotides align to TRBD2. The J segment lost 13 bases and the V segment lost 0 bases, leaving 6 bases of the junction unmatched. The CDR3 is 14 residues long. CDR1 and CDR2 (germline): LGHNA, YSLEER. In DNA, the CDR3 is TGCGCCAGCAGCCAAGAAATCCTAGCGGGAGTTCAGTTCTTC. This sequence encodes CASSQEILAGVQFF.

Only one count was recorded for this clone. The rearrangement joins TRBV7-2 to TRBJ2-3; D is uncertain. Germline assignment: CDR1 SGHTA and CDR2 FQGNSA. Trimming took 1 base from V and 2 from J, leaving 13 bases between them. CDR3 size: 16 residues. DNA for the CDR3: TGTGCCAGCAGCTTAGGTCTCGCGGAGTACACAGATACGCAGTATTTT. It specifies CASSLGLAEYTDTQYF.

V is TRBV6-5 and J is TRBJ1-6, with 7 bases matching TRBD1. Trimming at V came to 6 bases and at J to 10 bases, leaving 6 bases not matched to a gene. The length of the CDR3 is 13 residues. Per germline, CDR1 MNHEY and CDR2 SVGAGI. For the CDR3, the DNA is TGTGCCAGCAGCCTCGACAGGGCATCACCCCTCCACTTT. Translating it yields CASSLDRASPLHF.

CDR3 coding DNA: TGTGCTAGTGGTTTGTCGGGACTAGCGGGAGGGAATACGCAGTATTTT. Encoded protein: CASGLSGLAGGNTQYF. V and J are TRBV12-5 and TRBJ2-3; 16 bases agree with TRBD2. CDR3 length: 16 amino acids. With 2 bases clipped from V and 7 bases from J, the junction kept 3 bases outside the gene matches. Germline V gene data show CDR1 as LGHNT and CDR2 as FRNRAP.

This sequence joins TRBV13 and TRBJ2-2; no clear D. V shed 1 base and J shed 7 bases, with 4 bases lying between them. The CDR3 is 12 residues long. CDR1 and CDR2 (germline): PRHDT, FYEKMQ (reference sequence). CDR3 sequence reads: CASSLDHGELFF. In DNA form, the CDR3 reads TGTGCCAGCAGCTTAGATCACGGGGAGCTGTTTTTT.

The table lists this clone with a count of one. V usage is TRBV28 and J usage is TRBJ2-7; 9 nucleotides agree with TRBD1. The ends lost 5 bases at V and 1 base at J; junction bases unmatched: 3. The CDR3 contains 14 residues. CDR1 and CDR2 (germline): MDHEN, SYDVKM. Written as DNA, the CDR3 is TGTGCCAGCAGTGAACAGGGGGCGTCCTACGAGCAGTACTTC. Encoded protein: CASSEQGASYEQYF.

V usage is TRBV28 and J usage is TRBJ1-5, with 7 positions matching TRBD1. Germline V gene data show CDR1 as MDHEN and CDR2 as SYDVKM. This CDR3 region has 15 residues. J was trimmed by 1 base and V by 8 bases; bases with no gene match: 8. CDR3 nucleotide sequence: TGTGCCAGCCTATACAGGGGCCGGAGCAATCAGCCCCAGCATTTT. Translation gives CASLYRGRSNQPQHF.

The V call is TRBV6-5, the J call TRBJ2-7; 10 nucleotides line up with TRBD1. Trimming cost V 5 bases and J 7 bases; bases outside gene matches: 8. This CDR3 is 14 amino acids long. Germline V gene lookup returns CDR1 MNHEY and CDR2 SVGAGI. This CDR3 is CASSPGQGSGEQYF. The DNA of the CDR3 is TGTGCCAGCAGTCCGGGACAGGGGTCTGGGGAGCAGTACTTC.

In its sample, this clone was seen a few times. CDR3 in amino acids: CASKASGHPYEQYF. DNA of the CDR3: TGTGCCAGCAAAGCCTCGGGACATCCCTACGAGCAGTACTTC. The chain has TRBV27 and TRBJ2-7; the D gene is possibly TRBD1 (6 bases). Germline V lookup: CDR1 MNHEY, CDR2 SMNVEV (reference sequence). The ends were cut back, 7 bases at V and 2 bases at J, with 15 bases in the middle. The CDR3 spans 14 residues.

This clone has a handful of counts. The gene calls are TRBV2 and TRBJ1-1; D is undetermined. The CDR3 extends over 13 amino acids. Looked up from germline, CDR1 is SNHLY and CDR2 is FYNNEI. With 3 bases removed from V and 0 bases from J, the gap between germline ends came to 5 bases. The DNA of the CDR3 is TGTGCCAGCAGTGATCCGGTGAACACTGAAGCTTTCTTT. It translates to CASSDPVNTEAFF.

The chain has TRBV2 and TRBJ1-2; 7 bases are shared with TRBD1. The junction had 7 bases not matched to a gene; V was cut back by 6 bases and J by 6 bases. Germline CDR1 and CDR2: SNHLY and FYNNEI. The CDR3 runs to 13 residues. Written as DNA, the CDR3 is TGTGCCAGCAGCTATACAGGGGTTGATGGCTACACCTTC. Translation gives CASSYTGVDGYTF.

This chain connects TRBV5-4 to TRBJ2-5; D might be TRBD1 (6 bases). Germline loops: CDR1 SGHNT, CDR2 YYREEE (reference sequence). The length of the CDR3 is 13 residues. V dropped 3 bases and J dropped 5 bases, with 11 bases sitting between them. CDR3 nucleotide sequence: TGTGCCAGCAGCTCCACAGGGTGGGAGACCCAGTACTTC. This sequence encodes CASSSTGWETQYF.

V gene TRBV20-1 combines with J gene TRBJ2-7; 7 bases are shared with TRBD1. The junction had 0 bases not matched to a gene; V was cut back by 4 bases and J by 3 bases. Germline loops: CDR1 DFQATT, CDR2 SNEGSKA (reference sequence). There are 11 residues in the CDR3. The CDR3 loop is CSATGGYEQYF. The CDR3 region has the DNA TGCAGTGCTACAGGGGGCTACGAGCAGTACTTC.

V usage is TRBV15 and J usage is TRBJ2-1; TRBD2 matches at 12 bases. J gave up 8 bases and V 1 base, and 9 bases lay outside the gene matches. The CDR3 has 17 amino acids. Germline V gene lookup returns CDR1 LNHNV and CDR2 YYDKDF (reference sequence). CDR3 residues: CATSRAKTSGSEDEQFF. The CDR3 nucleotides read TGTGCCACCAGCAGAGCTAAGACTAGCGGGAGTGAGGATGAGCAGTTCTTC. Looking up the rest from reference TRBV15 and TRBJ2-1 gives the full variable domain: DAMVIQNPRYQVTQFGKPVTLSCSQTLNHNVMYWYQQKSSQAPKLLFHYYDKDFNNEADTPDNFQSRRPNTSFCFLDIRSPGLGDTAMYLCATSRAKTSGSEDEQFFGPGTRLTVL.

The J gene is TRBJ2-7, the V gene TRBV6-5; D is uncertain. CDR1 is MNHEY, CDR2 SVGAGI, per germline. The length of the CDR3 is 12 residues. V was clipped by 6 bases and J by 4 bases, with 10 bases between them. The CDR3 DNA is TGTGCCAGCAGAACCTACGGTTACGAGCAGTACTTC. Translation gives CASRTYGYEQYF.